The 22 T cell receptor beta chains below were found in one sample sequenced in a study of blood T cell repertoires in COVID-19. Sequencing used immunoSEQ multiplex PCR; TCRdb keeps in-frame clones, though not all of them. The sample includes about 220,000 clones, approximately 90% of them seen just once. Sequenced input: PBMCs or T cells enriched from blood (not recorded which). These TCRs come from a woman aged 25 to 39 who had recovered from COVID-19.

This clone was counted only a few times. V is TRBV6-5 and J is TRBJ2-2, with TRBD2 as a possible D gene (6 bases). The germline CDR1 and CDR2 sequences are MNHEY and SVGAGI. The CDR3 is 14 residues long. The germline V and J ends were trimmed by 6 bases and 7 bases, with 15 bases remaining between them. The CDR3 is CASRLSGYSGELFF. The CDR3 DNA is TGTGCCAGCAGACTCAGCGGGTATAGCGGGGAGCTGTTTTTT.

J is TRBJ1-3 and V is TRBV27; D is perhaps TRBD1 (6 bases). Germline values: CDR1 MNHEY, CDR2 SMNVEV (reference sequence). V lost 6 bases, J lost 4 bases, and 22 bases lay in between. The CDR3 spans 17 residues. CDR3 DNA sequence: TGTGCCAGCAGCCAAGGAGCAGGGGCCCTTGACGGAAACACCATATATTTT. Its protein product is CASSQGAGALDGNTIYF.

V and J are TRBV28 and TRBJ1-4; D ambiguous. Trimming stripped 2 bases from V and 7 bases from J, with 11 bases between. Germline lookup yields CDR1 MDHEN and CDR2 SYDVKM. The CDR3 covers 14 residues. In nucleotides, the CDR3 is TGTGCCAGCAGTTTAGGGCCGGCGGGTGAAAAACTGTTTTTT. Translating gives CASSLGPAGEKLFF.

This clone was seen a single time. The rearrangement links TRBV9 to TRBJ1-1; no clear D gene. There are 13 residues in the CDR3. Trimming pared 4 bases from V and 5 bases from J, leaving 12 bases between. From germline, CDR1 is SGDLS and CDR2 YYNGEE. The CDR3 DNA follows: TGTGCCAGCAGCTTTACTTACGGGACTGAAGCTTTCTTT. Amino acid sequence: CASSFTYGTEAFF.

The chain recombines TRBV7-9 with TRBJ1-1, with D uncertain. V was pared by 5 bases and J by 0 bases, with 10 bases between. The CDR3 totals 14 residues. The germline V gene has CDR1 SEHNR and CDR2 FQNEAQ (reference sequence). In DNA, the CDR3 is TGTGCCAGCAGCCATTTTCCAGTGAACACTGAAGCTTTCTTT. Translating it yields CASSHFPVNTEAFF. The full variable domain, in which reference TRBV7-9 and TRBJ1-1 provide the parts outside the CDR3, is DTGVSQNPRHKITKRGQNVTFRCDPISEHNRLYWYRQTLGQGPEFLTYFQNEAQLEKSRLLSDRFSAERPKGSFSTLEIQRTEQGDSAMYLCASSHFPVNTEAFFGQGTRLTVV.

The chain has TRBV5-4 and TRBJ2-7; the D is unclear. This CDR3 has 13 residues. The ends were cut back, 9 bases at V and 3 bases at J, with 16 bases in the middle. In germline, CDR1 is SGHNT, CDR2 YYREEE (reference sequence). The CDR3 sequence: CATAGSMGYEQYF. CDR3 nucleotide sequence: TGTGCCACGGCCGGGTCCATGGGCTACGAGCAGTACTTC.

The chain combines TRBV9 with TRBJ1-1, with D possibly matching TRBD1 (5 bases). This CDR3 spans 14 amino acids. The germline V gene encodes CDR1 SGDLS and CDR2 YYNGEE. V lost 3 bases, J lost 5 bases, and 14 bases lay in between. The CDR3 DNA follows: TGTGCCAGCAGCGAACACGGGGGGAGGACTGAAGCTTTCTTT. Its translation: CASSEHGGRTEAFF.

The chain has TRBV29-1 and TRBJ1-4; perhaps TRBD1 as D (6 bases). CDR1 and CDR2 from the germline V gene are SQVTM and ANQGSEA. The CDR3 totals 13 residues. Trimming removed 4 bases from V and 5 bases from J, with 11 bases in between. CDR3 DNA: TGCAGCGTTGGTCAGGGGCGGAATGAAAAACTGTTTTTT. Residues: CSVGQGRNEKLFF.

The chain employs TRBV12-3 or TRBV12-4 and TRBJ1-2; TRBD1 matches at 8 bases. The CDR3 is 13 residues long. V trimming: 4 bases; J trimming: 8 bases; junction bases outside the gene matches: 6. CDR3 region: CASSSDREWGYTF. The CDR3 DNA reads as TGTGCCAGCAGTTCGGACAGGGAATGGGGCTACACCTTC.

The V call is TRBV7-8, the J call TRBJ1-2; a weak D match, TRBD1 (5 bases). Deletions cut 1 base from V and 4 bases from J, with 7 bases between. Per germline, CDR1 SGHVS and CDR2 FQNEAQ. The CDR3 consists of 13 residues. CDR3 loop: CASSLGQGYGYTF. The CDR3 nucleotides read TGTGCCAGCAGCTTAGGGCAGGGCTATGGCTACACCTTC.

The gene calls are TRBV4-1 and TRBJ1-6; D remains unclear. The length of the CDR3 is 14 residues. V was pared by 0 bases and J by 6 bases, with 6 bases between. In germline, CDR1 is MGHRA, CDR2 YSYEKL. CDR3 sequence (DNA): TGCGCCAGCAGCCAAGAACTTTCTAATTCACCCCTCCACTTT. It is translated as CASSQELSNSPLHF.

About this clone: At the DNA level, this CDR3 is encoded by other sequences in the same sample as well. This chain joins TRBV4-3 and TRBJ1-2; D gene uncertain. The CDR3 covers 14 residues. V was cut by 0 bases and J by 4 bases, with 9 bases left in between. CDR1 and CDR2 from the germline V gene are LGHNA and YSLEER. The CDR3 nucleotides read TGCGCCAGCAGCCAAGATTCAGGCCTCTATGGCTACACCTTC. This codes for CASSQDSGLYGYTF.

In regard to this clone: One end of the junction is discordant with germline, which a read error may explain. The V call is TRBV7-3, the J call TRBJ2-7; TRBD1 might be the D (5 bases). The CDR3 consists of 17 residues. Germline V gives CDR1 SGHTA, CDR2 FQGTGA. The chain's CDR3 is CASSITAGRGRVYEQYF. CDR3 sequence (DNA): TGTGCCAGCAGCATAACCGCCGGTCGTGGCAGGGTCTACGAGCAGTACTTC. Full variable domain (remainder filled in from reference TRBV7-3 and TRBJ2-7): GAGVSQTPSNKVTEKGKYVELRCDPISGHTALYWYRQSLGQGPEFLIYFQGTGAADDSGLPNDRFFAVRPEGSVSTLKIQRTERGDSAVYLCASSITAGRGRVYEQYFGPGTRLTVT.

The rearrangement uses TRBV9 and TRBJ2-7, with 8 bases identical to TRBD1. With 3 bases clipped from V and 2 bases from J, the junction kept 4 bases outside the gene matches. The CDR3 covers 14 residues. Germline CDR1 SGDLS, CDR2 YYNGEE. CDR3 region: CASSAGTGPYEQYF. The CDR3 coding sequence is TGTGCCAGCAGCGCCGGGACAGGTCCCTACGAGCAGTACTTC.

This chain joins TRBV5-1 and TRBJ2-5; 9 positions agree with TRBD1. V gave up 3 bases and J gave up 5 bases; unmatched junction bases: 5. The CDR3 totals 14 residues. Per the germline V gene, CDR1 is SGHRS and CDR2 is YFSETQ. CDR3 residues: CASSSGTGIETQYF. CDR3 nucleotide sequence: TGCGCCAGCAGCTCCGGGACAGGGATTGAGACCCAGTACTTC.

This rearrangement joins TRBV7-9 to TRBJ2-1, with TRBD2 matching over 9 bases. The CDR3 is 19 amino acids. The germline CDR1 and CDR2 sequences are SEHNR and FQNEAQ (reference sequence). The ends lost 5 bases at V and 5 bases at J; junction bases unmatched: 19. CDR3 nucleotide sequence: TGTGCCAGCAGCCCTCAGATTGGCGGGGGGGCGGAGGGTGACAATGAGCAGTTCTTC. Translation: CASSPQIGGGAEGDNEQFF.

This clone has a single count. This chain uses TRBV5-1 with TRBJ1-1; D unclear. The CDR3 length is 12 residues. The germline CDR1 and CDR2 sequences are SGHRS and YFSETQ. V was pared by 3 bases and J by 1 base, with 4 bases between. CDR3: CASSYRNTEAFF. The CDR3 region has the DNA TGCGCCAGCAGCTACAGGAACACTGAAGCTTTCTTT.

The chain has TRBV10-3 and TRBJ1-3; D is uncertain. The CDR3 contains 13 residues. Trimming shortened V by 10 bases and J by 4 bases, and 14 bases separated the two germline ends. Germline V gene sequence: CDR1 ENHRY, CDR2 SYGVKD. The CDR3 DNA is TGTGCCACCTCCTCGGAGTCAGGAAACACCATATATTTT. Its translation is CATSSESGNTIYF.

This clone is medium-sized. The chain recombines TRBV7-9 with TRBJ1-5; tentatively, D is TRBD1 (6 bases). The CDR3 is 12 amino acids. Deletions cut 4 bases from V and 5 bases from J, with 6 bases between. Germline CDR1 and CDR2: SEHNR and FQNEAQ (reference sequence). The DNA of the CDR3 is TGTGCCAGCAGCTACAGGGATCAGCCCCAGCATTTT. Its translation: CASSYRDQPQHF.

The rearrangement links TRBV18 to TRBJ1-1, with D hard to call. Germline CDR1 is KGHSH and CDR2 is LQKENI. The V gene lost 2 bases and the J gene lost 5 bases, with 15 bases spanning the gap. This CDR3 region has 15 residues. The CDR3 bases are TGTGCCAGCTCACCAATATATTCGGAGGGAACTGAAGCTTTCTTT. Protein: CASSPIYSEGTEAFF. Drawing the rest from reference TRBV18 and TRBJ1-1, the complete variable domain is NAGVMQNPRHLVRRRGQEARLRCSPMKGHSHVYWYRQLPEEGLKFMVYLQKENIIDESGMPKERFSAEFPKEGPSILRIQQVVRGDSAAYFCASSPIYSEGTEAFFGQGTRLTVV.

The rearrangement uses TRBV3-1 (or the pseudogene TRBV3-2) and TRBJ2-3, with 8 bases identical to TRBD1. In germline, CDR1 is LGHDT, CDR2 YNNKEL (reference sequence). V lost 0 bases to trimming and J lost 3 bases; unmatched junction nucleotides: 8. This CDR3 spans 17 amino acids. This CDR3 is CASSQDPATGGTDTQYF. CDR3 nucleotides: TGTGCCAGCAGCCAAGATCCGGCAACAGGGGGGACAGATACGCAGTATTTT.

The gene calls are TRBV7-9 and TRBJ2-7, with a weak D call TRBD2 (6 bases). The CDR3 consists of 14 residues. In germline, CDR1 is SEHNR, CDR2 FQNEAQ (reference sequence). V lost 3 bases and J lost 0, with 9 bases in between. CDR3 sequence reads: CASSFGGSSYEQYF. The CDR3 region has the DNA TGTGCCAGCAGCTTTGGGGGGAGCTCCTACGAGCAGTACTTC.